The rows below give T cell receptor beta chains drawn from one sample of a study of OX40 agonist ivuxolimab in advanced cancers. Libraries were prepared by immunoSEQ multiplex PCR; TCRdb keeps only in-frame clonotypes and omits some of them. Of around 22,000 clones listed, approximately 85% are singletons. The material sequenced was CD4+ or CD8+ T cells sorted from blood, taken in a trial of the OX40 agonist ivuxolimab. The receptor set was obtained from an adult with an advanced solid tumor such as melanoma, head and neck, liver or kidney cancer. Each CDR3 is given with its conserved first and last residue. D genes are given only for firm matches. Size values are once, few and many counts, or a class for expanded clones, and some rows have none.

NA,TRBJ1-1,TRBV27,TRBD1,TGTGCCAGCAGTTCGCGGACACAGGGGGTTTGGCGCACTGAAGCTTTCTTT,CASSSRTQGVWRTEAFF
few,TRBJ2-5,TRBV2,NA,TGTGCCAGCAGTGAAGAGGGCCGGGACCAAGAGACCCAGTACTTC,CASSEEGRDQETQYF
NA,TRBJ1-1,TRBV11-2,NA,TGTGCCAGCAGCTTATTCGGACCCCCCACTGAAGCTTTCTTT,CASSLFGPPTEAFF
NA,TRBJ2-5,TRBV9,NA,TGTGCCAGCAGCCCGGGGGCATTGCAAGAGACCCAGTACTTC,CASSPGALQETQYF
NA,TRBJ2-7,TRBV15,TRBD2,TGTGCCACCAGCAGAGCGGGACTAGCTTACGAGCAGTACTTC,CATSRAGLAYEQYF
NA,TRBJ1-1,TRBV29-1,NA,TGCAGCGTTGAAGATCGAGGGGGGACTGAAGCTTTCTTT,CSVEDRGGTEAFF
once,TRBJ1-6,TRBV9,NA,TGTGCCAGCAGCGTTGGGGATTTCAATTCACCCCTCCACTTT,CASSVGDFNSPLHF
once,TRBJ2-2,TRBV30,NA,TGTGCCTGGAGTGTATCCAGCTCCGGCGGGGAGCTGTTTTTT,CAWSVSSSGGELFF
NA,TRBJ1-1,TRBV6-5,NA,TGTGCCAGCAGTTACACAGGGCAGAACACTGAAGCTTTCTTT,CASSYTGQNTEAFF
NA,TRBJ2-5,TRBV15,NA,TGTGCCACCAGCAGAGATAAAGGCAGAGGGGAGACCCAGTACTTC,CATSRDKGRGETQYF
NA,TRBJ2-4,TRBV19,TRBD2,TGTGCCAGTAGTCCGCCGGCTAGCGGGAGTATCATTCAGTACTTC,CASSPPASGSIIQYF
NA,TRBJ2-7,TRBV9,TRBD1,TGTGCCAGCAGCCGACAGGCAGGGGGCTTTTACGAGCAGTACTTC,CASSRQAGGFYEQYF
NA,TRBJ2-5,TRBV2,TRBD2,TGTGCCAGCAGTGCCAGACTAGCGGGGGGCCAAGAGACCCAGTACTTC,CASSARLAGGQETQYF
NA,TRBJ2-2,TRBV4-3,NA,TGCGCCAGCAGCCAAGAGGGCGGGTCGAACACCGGGGAGCTGTTTTTT,CASSQEGGSNTGELFF
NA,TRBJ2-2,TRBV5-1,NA,TGCGCCAGCAGCTTGGGACCCAACGAACACGACACCGGGGAGCTGTTTTTT,CASSLGPNEHDTGELFF
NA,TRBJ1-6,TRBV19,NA,TGTGCCAGTAGCGACGTCACAGGGTTTGACTCACCCCTCCACTTT,CASSDVTGFDSPLHF
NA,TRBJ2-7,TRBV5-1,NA,TGCGCCAGCAGCTTTGGGACCTCCTACGAGCAGTACTTC,CASSFGTSYEQYF
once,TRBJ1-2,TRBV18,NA,TGTGCCAGCTCCCTCGGTCCAGACCCCTTCGGCTATGGCTACACCTTC,CASSLGPDPFGYGYTF
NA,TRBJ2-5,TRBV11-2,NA,TGTGCCAGCAGCTCCACCCCAGGGGTTCAAGAGACCCAGTACTTC,CASSSTPGVQETQYF
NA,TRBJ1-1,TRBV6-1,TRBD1,TGTGCCAGCAGTGAAGCGCGGGGCAGGGGGGTTTTTGAAGCTTTCTTT,CASSEARGRGVFEAFF
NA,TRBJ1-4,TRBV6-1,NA,TGTGCCAGCAGTGGCAGCGGGGTTCTGGCAACTAATGAAAAACTGTTTTTT,CASSGSGVLATNEKLFF
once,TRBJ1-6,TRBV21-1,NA,TGTGCCAGCAGCAAAGGGAGAGACAGGGGGGGGAATTCACCCCTCCACTTT,CASSKGRDRGGNSPLHF
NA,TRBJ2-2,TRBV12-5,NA,TGTGCTAGTGGTCAGCCTGTTTCGAGCTTGAACACCGGGGAGCTGTTTTTT,CASGQPVSSLNTGELFF
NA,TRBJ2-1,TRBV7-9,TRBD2,TGTGCCAGCAGCCCAGGCTCCGGGACCGGGGGGGAGCAGTTCTTC,CASSPGSGTGGEQFF
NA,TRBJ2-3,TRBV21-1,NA,TGTGCCAGCAGCAAAGGCACCGAAGGCACAGATACGCAGTATTTT,CASSKGTEGTDTQYF
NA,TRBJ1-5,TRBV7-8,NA,TGTGCCAGCAGCTTAGCATTGCTCGCAAGGGACCCATATAGCAATCAGCCCCAGCATTTT,CASSLALLARDPYSNQPQHF
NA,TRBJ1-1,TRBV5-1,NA,TGCGCCAGCAGGACCGATTTTTCCAACCCTGAAGCTTTCTTT,CASRTDFSNPEAFF
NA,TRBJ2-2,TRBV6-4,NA,TGTGCCAGCAGTGAGGAGGGCACTTCCGCGGGGGAGCTGTTTTTT,CASSEEGTSAGELFF
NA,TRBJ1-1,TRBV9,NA,TGTGCCAGCAGCGTATCACAGGACACTGAAGCTTTCTTT,CASSVSQDTEAFF
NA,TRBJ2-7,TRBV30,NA,TGTGCCTGGGGACAAGTCTACGAGCAGTACTTC,CAWGQVYEQYF
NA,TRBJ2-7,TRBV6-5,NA,TGTGCCAGCAGTTACCGAGGCAGGGAGGTCGAGCAGTACTTC,CASSYRGREVEQYF